The rows below give T cell receptor beta chains drawn from one sample of a study of spatial heterogeneity in lung cancer. Each CDR3 protein gets one entry after TCRdb re-called the 5' RACE reads with MiXCR. The top ten hold 1.9% of the sample, which has 72,000 or so distinct CDR3 sequences, over 7% seen once. Specimen: PBMCs, collected at follow-up. The source of these receptors is a female donor with early-stage non-small cell lung cancer. CDR3s include the opening cysteine and the closing phenylalanine or tryptophan. D genes are given only for firm matches. The size field is filled for only some rows; it gives once, few, many or a size class.

abundance	d_gene	v_gene	j_gene	CDR3nt	CDR3aa
NA	NA	TRBV25-1	TRBJ1-1	TGTGCCAGCAGTAATACGGGGGGCGGGAACACTGAAGCTTTCTTT	CASSNTGGGNTEAFF
NA	NA	TRBV12-5	TRBJ2-1	TGTGCTAGTGGTTTAGGAGGCCAAGATTACAATGAGCAGTTCTTC	CASGLGGQDYNEQFF
many	TRBD1	TRBV28	TRBJ2-7	TGTGCCAGCAGCCGAGGGGGACAGGGAAAGGACTTC	CASSRGGQGKDF
NA	NA	TRBV18	TRBJ1-1	TGTGCCAGCTCACCCGACGGCCGCACTGAAGCTTTCTTT	CASSPDGRTEAFF
few	NA	TRBV6-5	TRBJ1-5	TGTGCCAGCGGGTGGAAGACCCATCAGCCCCAGCATTTT	CASGWKTHQPQHF
few	NA	TRBV3-1	TRBJ1-3	TGTGCCAGCAGCCCGTTGGGCTCTGGAAACACCATATATTTT	CASSPLGSGNTIYF
many	TRBD2	TRBV5-1	TRBJ2-7	TGCGCCAGCAGCTTGGGGACTAGGGATTCCGAGCAGTACTTC	CASSLGTRDSEQYF
many	TRBD2	TRBV11-1	TRBJ2-1	TGTGCCAGCAGCTTATGGGCTAGCGGGCTTAATGAGCAGTTCTTC	CASSLWASGLNEQFF
NA	NA	TRBV29-1	TRBJ2-1	TGCAGCGTTGGGAGCCAAATCTACAATGAGCAGTTCTTC	CSVGSQIYNEQFF
NA	TRBD1	TRBV12-3/TRBV12-4	TRBJ2-5	TGTGCCAGCAGAGGACAGGGCTGGGAGACCCAGTACTTC	CASRGQGWETQYF
many	TRBD2	TRBV7-3	TRBJ2-5	TGTGCCAGCAGCCCCGGGGGACTAGCGGGCCAAGAGACCCAGTACTTC	CASSPGGLAGQETQYF
many	NA	TRBV29-1	TRBJ1-2	TGCAGCGTTGAAAAGGACTATGGCTACACCTTC	CSVEKDYGYTF
many	TRBD2	TRBV28	TRBJ2-7	TGTGCCAGCAGTTTTCCTTCTAGCGGAGGTTACGAGCAGTACTTC	CASSFPSSGGYEQYF
many	TRBD2	TRBV10-3	TRBJ2-3	TGTGCCATCATGGCTATGGCGGGAGATGTAGATACGCAGTATTTT	CAIMAMAGDVDTQYF
many	TRBD1	TRBV28	TRBJ1-4	TGTGCCAGCAGACTAACCCAGACAGGGGGATATGAAAAACTGTTTTTT	CASRLTQTGGYEKLFF
many	TRBD2	TRBV20-1	TRBJ2-7	TGCAGTGCTACCGGGGTAGCGGGAAGACTAAGCTCCTACGAGCAGTACTTC	CSATGVAGRLSSYEQYF
NA	TRBD2	TRBV15	TRBJ2-1	TGTGCCACCAGCAGAGGACTAGCGGGAAGGGGCTACAATGAGCAGTTCTTC	CATSRGLAGRGYNEQFF
many	TRBD2	TRBV5-1	TRBJ2-7	TGCGCCAGCAGTTACACTAGCGGGAGGTACGAGCAGTACTTC	CASSYTSGRYEQYF
many	TRBD1	TRBV7-3	TRBJ1-2	TGTGCCAGCAGCGGCGGGACAGTCGGAAACTATGGCTACACCTTC	CASSGGTVGNYGYTF
few	NA	TRBV15	TRBJ2-7	TGTGCCACCAGCAGAGAACTTTTTGAGAAGCAGTACTTC	CATSRELFEKQYF
many	NA	TRBV19	TRBJ2-6	TGTGCCAGTAGTCCCAGAGTTCTTGGGGCCAACGTCCTGACTTTC	CASSPRVLGANVLTF
many	TRBD1	TRBV12-3/TRBV12-4	TRBJ2-4	TGTGCCAGCAGCCCTACAGGGGACGAAAACATTCAGTACTTC	CASSPTGDENIQYF
few	TRBD1	TRBV6-1	TRBJ2-1	TGTGCCAGCAGGGTCGGGGGACAGGGGGGAGAGCAGTTCTTC	CASRVGGQGGEQFF
NA	TRBD2	TRBV19	TRBJ2-3	TGTGCCAGTAGTAAACGGACTAGCGGGATTGTGACAGATACGCAGTATTTT	CASSKRTSGIVTDTQYF
NA	NA	TRBV11-2	TRBJ1-4	TGTGCCAGCAGCTTACTTCAAACCGGACGGACGCTGTTTTTT	CASSLLQTGRTLFF
few	NA	TRBV7-8	TRBJ2-2	TGTGCCAGCAGCATAACCTACTCCAGGGCCTTCAGGGAGCTGTTTTTT	CASSITYSRAFRELFF
many	TRBD2	TRBV10-3	TRBJ2-7	TGTGCCATCAGTGGGGGCGGGAGCCCGTACGAGCAGTACTTC	CAISGGGSPYEQYF
few	TRBD1	TRBV11-2	TRBJ2-7	TGTGCCAGCAGCACGGGACAGGGGGTTGACGAGCAGTACTTC	CASSTGQGVDEQYF
few	NA	TRBV6-5	TRBJ2-7	TGTGCCAGCAGTTACTCTTCTAGATTCGGAGAGCAGTACTTC	CASSYSSRFGEQYF
many	NA	TRBV5-1	TRBJ2-7	TGCGCCAGCAGCTCGATCGGGGCACCGGGCTACGAGCAGTACTTC	CASSSIGAPGYEQYF
NA	NA	TRBV20-1	TRBJ1-1	TGCAGTGCTATCAGGATCATGAACACTGAAGCTTTCTTT	CSAIRIMNTEAFF
many	NA	TRBV3-1	TRBJ2-2	TGTGCCAGCATAAGCCGTTTTGACACCGGGGAGCTGTTTTTT	CASISRFDTGELFF
many	NA	TRBV28	TRBJ2-7	TGTGCCAGCCGCCGCACGGGCACCTACGAGCAGTACTTC	CASRRTGTYEQYF
many	NA	TRBV19	TRBJ1-1	TGTGCCAGTAGTAAGGACAGCTCGAACACTGAAGCTTTCTTT	CASSKDSSNTEAFF